These 27 T cell receptor beta chains share one sample of origin, sequenced in a study of radiotherapy plus CTLA-4 blockade in lung cancer. Method: immunoSEQ multiplex PCR; TCRdb's copy keeps in-frame clones and lacks some. Of more than 80,000 clones detected, more than 75% appear once; the ten largest clones hold 2.4%. The material was peripheral blood, obtained from a patient treated with radiotherapy plus ipilimumab. These receptors all come from a human donor with non-small cell lung cancer that progressed on radiotherapy plus ipilimumab. Some clones in this sample may be carry-over from other donors' samples.

This sequence joins TRBV14 and TRBJ2-1, with D possibly being TRBD2 (6 bases). There are 15 residues in the CDR3. Trimming removed 4 bases from V and 4 bases from J, with 14 bases in between. Germline lookup yields CDR1 SGHDN and CDR2 FVKESK. The CDR3 loop is CASSPTTGRYNEQFF. In DNA form, the CDR3 reads TGTGCCAGCAGCCCAACAACCGGGAGATACAATGAGCAGTTCTTC.

The table lists this clone with a count of one. The chain joins TRBV11-3 to TRBJ1-6; D is unclear. The germline CDR1 and CDR2 sequences are SGHNT and YENEEA. Trimming took off 0 bases at V and 9 bases at J, with 6 bases between the two ends. The CDR3 has 13 amino acids. CDR3 amino acids: CASSLDTGSPLHF. CDR3 DNA: TGTGCCAGCAGCTTAGATACGGGTTCACCCCTCCACTTT.

The J gene is TRBJ2-1, the V gene TRBV15; D not certain. The length of the CDR3 is 14 residues. The ends were cut back, 1 base at V and 8 bases at J, with 12 bases in the middle. CDR1 LNHNV and CDR2 YYDKDF come from the germline V gene (reference sequence). This chain's CDR3 is CATSRGLGFYEQFF. The CDR3 DNA reads TGTGCCACCAGCAGAGGGTTGGGGTTTTATGAGCAGTTCTTC.

The rearrangement uses TRBV6-6 and TRBJ2-1; 8 bases are a match to TRBD2. Trimming cost V 0 bases and J 8 bases; bases outside gene matches: 6. CDR3 length: 15 residues. Germline CDR1 reads MNHNY; CDR2 reads SVGAGI (reference sequence). The CDR3 nucleotides are TGTGCCAGCAGTTACTCGACAGCGGGGGCTTATGAGCAGTTCTTC. Translating it yields CASSYSTAGAYEQFF.

The J gene is TRBJ2-1, the V gene TRBV7-6; 12 nucleotides line up with TRBD2. The V gene's germline CDR1 is SGHVS and CDR2 FNYEAQ. This CDR3 is built from 19 residues. V gave up 5 bases and J gave up 7 bases; unmatched junction bases: 18. The DNA of the CDR3 is TGTGCCAGCAGCCGACATACTCCCTCTAGCGGGGGGGCCTGGAATGAGCAGTTCTTC. It codes for CASSRHTPSSGGAWNEQFF.

The chain is built from TRBV6-4 and TRBJ1-6; D not resolved. V was cut by 2 bases and J by 7 bases, with 6 bases left in between. CDR1 and CDR2 from the germline V gene are MRHNA and SNTAGT. The CDR3 consists of 13 residues. CDR3 loop: CASSDRVNSPLHF. DNA of the CDR3: TGTGCCAGCAGTGACAGGGTCAATTCACCCCTCCACTTT.

The gene calls are TRBV6-5 and TRBJ2-1, with D maybe TRBD2 (5 bases). Trimming took 0 bases from V and 12 from J, leaving 6 bases between them. Germline CDR1 reads MNHEY; CDR2 reads SVGAGI. This CDR3 contains 11 residues. This CDR3 reads CASSYSGGQFF. The CDR3 DNA follows: TGTGCCAGCAGTTACTCCGGAGGGCAGTTCTTC.

The chain is built from TRBV18 and TRBJ2-7; D remains ambiguous. This CDR3 is 13 amino acids long. Germline CDR1 KGHSH, CDR2 LQKENI. Trimming stripped 6 bases from V and 6 bases from J, with 15 bases between. CDR3 region: CASSIAIGSEQYF. The CDR3, as DNA: TGTGCCAGCTCCATAGCTATTGGTTCCGAGCAGTACTTC.

The chain couples TRBV10-3 to TRBJ2-7, with 10 bases identical to TRBD2. From germline, CDR1 is ENHRY and CDR2 SYGVKD. The CDR3 is 17 residues long. V shed 2 bases, J shed 1 base, and the junction held 8 bases outside the gene matches. In DNA, the CDR3 is TGTGCCATCAGTGAGACTAGCGGGATACGACGATCCTACGAGCAGTACTTC. It specifies CAISETSGIRRSYEQYF.

This chain connects TRBV9 to TRBJ1-2; D ambiguous. Looked up from germline, CDR1 is SGDLS and CDR2 is YYNGEE. The CDR3 sequence is 16 residues long. V was trimmed by 2 bases and J by 4 bases, leaving 18 bases between them. The CDR3 here is CASSVVGSTDIYGYTF. CDR3 bases: TGTGCCAGCAGCGTTGTGGGGTCTACCGACATCTATGGCTACACCTTC.

The table lists this clone with a few counts. The V call is TRBV10-3, the J call TRBJ2-2; TRBD1 is a possible D gene (6 bases). This CDR3 is built from 14 residues. Trimming shortened V by 9 bases and J by 0 bases, and 11 bases separated the two germline ends. Germline lookup yields CDR1 ENHRY and CDR2 SYGVKD. The CDR3: CAIAGTTNTGELFF. CDR3 in DNA: TGTGCCATTGCCGGGACAACGAACACCGGGGAGCTGTTTTTT.

The gene calls are TRBV7-9 and TRBJ1-2; no definite D call. V dropped 5 bases and J dropped 7 bases, with 11 bases sitting between them. The CDR3 covers 12 residues. Per germline, CDR1 SEHNR and CDR2 FQNEAQ (reference sequence). The CDR3 loop reads CASSKGRGGYTF. CDR3 bases: TGTGCCAGCAGCAAAGGTCGGGGTGGCTACACCTTC.

This chain joins TRBV23-1 and TRBJ1-2; a possible D gene is TRBD1 (6 bases). TRBV23-1 is given ORF status, its function remaining uncertain. V gave up 1 base and J gave up 8 bases, with 29 bases separating them. The CDR3 is 19 amino acids. The CDR3 region is CASSQLIWDGPRDTEGYTF. DNA for the CDR3: TGCGCCAGCAGTCAATTGATCTGGGACGGACCACGGGACACGGAGGGCTACACCTTC.

The rearrangement links TRBV27 to TRBJ1-3; 7 bases line up with TRBD1. The germline V gene has CDR1 MNHEY and CDR2 SMNVEV (reference sequence). J gave up 3 bases and V 6 bases, and 5 bases lay outside the gene matches. The CDR3 contains 14 residues. The CDR3 sequence is CASRPQGYGNTIYF. The DNA for the CDR3 is TGTGCCAGCAGGCCACAGGGGTATGGAAACACCATATATTTT.

The J gene is TRBJ1-4, the V gene TRBV30; no definite D call. The CDR3 totals 15 residues. Trimming cost V 4 bases and J 5 bases, with 17 bases left between them. Germline values: CDR1 GTSNPN, CDR2 SVGIG (reference sequence). CDR3 region: CAWIRPGLGNEKLFF. CDR3 nucleotides: TGTGCCTGGATTCGCCCGGGCTTGGGGAATGAAAAACTGTTTTTT.

J is TRBJ2-3 and V is TRBV11-2; 8 nucleotides align to TRBD2. J lost 4 bases, V lost 1 base, and 10 bases had no gene match. The CDR3 extends over 17 amino acids. Germline V lookup: CDR1 SGHAT, CDR2 FQNNGV. CDR3 loop: CASSLVFSGVLADTQYF. Here the CDR3 DNA reads TGTGCCAGCAGCTTAGTTTTTAGCGGGGTATTGGCAGATACGCAGTATTTT.

J is TRBJ2-7 and V is TRBV5-1; D gene ambiguous. Germline CDR1 reads SGHRS; CDR2 reads YFSETQ. Trimming removed 0 bases from V and 2 bases from J, with 15 bases in between. There are 16 residues in the CDR3. The DNA for the CDR3 is TGCGCCAGCAGCTTGGATTCACAACTATCGACCTACGAGCAGTACTTC. Translating gives CASSLDSQLSTYEQYF.

The V call is TRBV13, the J call TRBJ2-5; D might be TRBD2 (6 bases). The CDR3 loop spans 14 amino acids. CDR1 and CDR2 from the germline V gene are PRHDT and FYEKMQ (reference sequence). V lost 5 bases to trimming and J lost 3 bases, with 13 bases between them. The CDR3 nucleotides read TGTGCCAGCAGCCGATCTAGGGAGGAAGAGACCCAGTACTTC. It codes for CASSRSREEETQYF.

The rearrangement links TRBV2 to TRBJ2-5; no firm D call. Germline CDR1 SNHLY, CDR2 FYNNEI. V lost 6 bases and J lost 0, with 14 bases in between. The CDR3 loop spans 15 amino acids. The CDR3 sequence: CASSIISGYQETQYF. The CDR3 nucleotides read TGTGCCAGCAGCATTATATCAGGTTACCAAGAGACCCAGTACTTC. The full variable domain, rest sourced from reference TRBV2 and TRBJ2-5, is EPEVTQTPSHQVTQMGQEVILRCVPISNHLYFYWYRQILGQKVEFLVSFYNNEISEKSEIFDDQFSVERPDGSNFTLKIRSTKLEDSAMYFCASSIISGYQETQYFGPGTRLLVL.

The V gene is TRBV29-1, the J gene TRBJ2-7; D perhaps matches TRBD2 (7 bases). Germline V gives CDR1 SQVTM, CDR2 ANQGSEA. V gave up 7 bases and J gave up 1 base, with 17 bases separating them. The CDR3 totals 14 residues. CDR3 loop: CSAGGGTLSYEQYF. DNA of the CDR3: TGCAGCGCCGGGGGAGGGACACTATCCTACGAGCAGTACTTC.

The chain employs TRBV5-4 and TRBJ1-2, with D perhaps matching TRBD1 (5 bases). Germline V gene sequence: CDR1 SGHNT, CDR2 YYREEE (reference sequence). V was trimmed by 0 bases and J by 4 bases, leaving 10 bases between them. The CDR3 contains 14 residues. The CDR3, as DNA: TGTGCCAGCAGCTTGGACGGGCAGGGCTATGGCTACACCTTC. Translating gives CASSLDGQGYGYTF.

The chain links TRBV11-2 to TRBJ1-4, with a possible D match to TRBD1 (6 bases). CDR3 length: 14 residues. Trimming removed 1 base from V and 4 bases from J, with 7 bases in between. The germline CDR1 and CDR2 sequences are SGHAT and FQNNGV. This CDR3 is CASSLAGVNEKLFF. CDR3 DNA sequence: TGTGCCAGCAGCTTAGCAGGGGTTAATGAAAAACTGTTTTTT.

The chain carries TRBV7-4 and TRBJ1-5; D unclear. CDR1 and CDR2 (germline): SGHVT, SQSDAQ. With 2 bases removed from V and 2 bases from J, the gap between germline ends came to 16 bases. This CDR3 has 17 residues. This CDR3 reads CASSLSPLRMCNQPQHF. The CDR3 DNA reads TGTGCCAGCAGCTTATCCCCCCTGAGGATGTGCAATCAGCCCCAGCATTTT.

The V and J genes are TRBV6-1 and TRBJ2-7; D might be TRBD1 (5 bases). Germline V lookup: CDR1 MNHNS, CDR2 SASEGT. V shed 6 bases and J shed 3 bases, with 12 bases lying between them. There are 13 residues in the CDR3. The CDR3 nucleotides read TGTGCCAGCAGGTTGACAGAACTCTACGAGCAGTACTTC. Its translation is CASRLTELYEQYF.

V is TRBV5-1 and J is TRBJ2-3, with D hard to call. V lost 4 bases and J 6 bases, leaving 9 bases between the germline ends. The CDR3 contains 12 residues. The germline V gene encodes CDR1 SGHRS and CDR2 YFSETQ. CDR3 sequence reads: CASSRPRDTQYF. In nucleotides, the CDR3 is TGCGCCAGCAGCCGCCCACGGGATACGCAGTATTTT.

This CDR3 is CAISEGQPTNEKLFF. DNA of the CDR3: TGTGCCATCAGTGAGGGTCAACCAACTAATGAAAAACTGTTTTTT. The chain links TRBV10-3 to TRBJ1-4; no reliable D call. CDR1 is ENHRY, CDR2 SYGVKD, per germline. This CDR3 region has 15 residues. The germline V and J ends were trimmed by 2 bases and 0 bases, with 7 bases remaining between them.

This clone was recorded a few times. The genes are TRBV15 and TRBJ2-5, with a weak D call TRBD2 (6 bases). The CDR3 contains 16 residues. Germline loops: CDR1 LNHNV, CDR2 YYDKDF (reference sequence). Trimming pared 1 base from V and 4 bases from J, leaving 16 bases between. CDR3 DNA sequence: TGTGCCACCAGCAGAGCCCCGCGGGGTCTCGCAGAGACCCAGTACTTC. Protein sequence: CATSRAPRGLAETQYF.